A selection of T cell receptor beta chains follows, all from one sample in a study. MiXCR was run by TCRdb on the RT-PCR reads, yielding one entry per CDR3 protein. The sample carries 550,000 to 750,000 distinct CDR3 sequences, approximately 15% recorded once. The sample was memory CD4+ T cells from blood. The receptors originated from a female donor in good health, serving as a healthy control. The CDR3 runs from the conserved cysteine through the conserved F or W. A D gene is named only where the DNA matches it firmly. A row's size may be missing; if present it is once, few, many or a size class.

j_gene: TRBJ2-3
d_gene: TRBD2
abundance: -
v_gene: TRBV13
CDR3aa: CASSREAGVGGTDTQYF
CDR3nt: TGTGCCAGCAGCCGGGAAGCGGGAGTTGGGGGCACAGATACGCAGTATTTT

j_gene: TRBJ2-5
d_gene: TRBD1
abundance: few
v_gene: TRBV5-1
CDR3aa: CASTPEGTGMSQTQYF
CDR3nt: TGCGCCAGCACCCCGGAGGGGACAGGGATGTCGCAGACCCAGTACTTC

j_gene: TRBJ1-2
d_gene: -
abundance: -
v_gene: TRBV12-3/TRBV12-4
CDR3aa: CASIPGAGYGYTF
CDR3nt: TGTGCCAGCATCCCGGGGGCAGGGTATGGCTACACCTTC

j_gene: TRBJ1-2
d_gene: -
abundance: -
v_gene: TRBV3-1
CDR3aa: CASSQVGGRATYGYTF
CDR3nt: TGTGCCAGCAGCCAAGTTGGGGGAAGGGCTACCTATGGCTACACCTTC

j_gene: TRBJ2-7
d_gene: -
abundance: few
v_gene: TRBV20-1
CDR3aa: CSARVSDSTYEQYF
CDR3nt: TGCAGTGCTAGAGTATCGGACTCCACCTACGAGCAGTACTTC

j_gene: TRBJ2-1
d_gene: -
abundance: many
v_gene: TRBV7-2
CDR3aa: CASSFPDSSFGEQFF
CDR3nt: TGTGCCAGCAGCTTCCCGGACAGTAGTTTCGGTGAGCAGTTCTTC

j_gene: TRBJ1-2
d_gene: TRBD1
abundance: many
v_gene: TRBV4-3
CDR3aa: CASSQATGGGYTF
CDR3nt: TGCGCCAGCAGCCAAGCGACAGGGGGCGGCTACACCTTC

j_gene: TRBJ1-5
d_gene: -
abundance: many
v_gene: TRBV7-2
CDR3aa: CASSFTQSPQHF
CDR3nt: TGTGCCAGCAGCTTTACGCAGTCCCCCCAGCATTTT

j_gene: TRBJ2-2
d_gene: TRBD1
abundance: -
v_gene: TRBV20-1
CDR3aa: CSARVEASWDRANTGELFF
CDR3nt: TGCAGTGCTAGAGTTGAAGCCTCGTGGGACAGGGCAAACACCGGGGAGCTGTTTTTT

j_gene: TRBJ1-5
d_gene: -
abundance: -
v_gene: TRBV3-1
CDR3aa: CASSPAVSNQPQHF
CDR3nt: TGTGCCAGCAGCCCCGCGGTTAGCAATCAGCCCCAGCATTTT

j_gene: TRBJ2-1
d_gene: -
abundance: -
v_gene: TRBV5-1
CDR3aa: CASSLQPQSSYNEQFF
CDR3nt: TGCGCCAGCAGCTTGCAGCCCCAGAGCTCCTACAATGAGCAGTTCTTC

j_gene: TRBJ2-1
d_gene: TRBD2
abundance: many
v_gene: TRBV24-1
CDR3aa: CATSAPGLAKPNEQFF
CDR3nt: TGTGCCACCAGTGCCCCGGGACTAGCGAAGCCCAATGAGCAGTTCTTC

j_gene: TRBJ2-7
d_gene: -
abundance: many
v_gene: TRBV12-3/TRBV12-4
CDR3aa: CASGLDSYEQYF
CDR3nt: TGTGCCAGCGGCCTCGACTCCTACGAGCAGTACTTC

j_gene: TRBJ1-1
d_gene: -
abundance: many
v_gene: TRBV29-1
CDR3aa: CSAGDRRNTEAFF
CDR3nt: TGCAGCGCCGGGGACCGACGTAACACTGAAGCTTTCTTT

j_gene: TRBJ1-6
d_gene: -
abundance: many
v_gene: TRBV6-5
CDR3aa: CASSYSVPRRGGNSPLHF
CDR3nt: TGTGCCAGCAGTTACTCCGTCCCCCGCAGGGGAGGGAATTCACCCCTCCACTTT

j_gene: TRBJ2-5
d_gene: -
abundance: few
v_gene: TRBV5-1
CDR3aa: CASSLAGASIQETQYF
CDR3nt: TGCGCCAGCAGCTTGGCGGGGGCCTCAATCCAAGAGACCCAGTACTTC

j_gene: TRBJ2-3
d_gene: TRBD2
abundance: few
v_gene: TRBV29-1
CDR3aa: CSVARTSGRAGSDTQYF
CDR3nt: TGCAGCGTTGCCCGGACTAGCGGGAGGGCCGGATCAGATACGCAGTATTTT

j_gene: TRBJ2-5
d_gene: -
abundance: many
v_gene: TRBV7-2
CDR3aa: CASSFQGMQETQYF
CDR3nt: TGTGCCAGCAGCTTCCAGGGGATGCAAGAGACCCAGTACTTC

j_gene: TRBJ1-6
d_gene: TRBD1
abundance: many
v_gene: TRBV20-1
CDR3aa: CSAPPRTGGDSPLHF
CDR3nt: TGCAGTGCTCCCCCCCGGACAGGAGGAGATTCACCCCTCCACTTT

j_gene: TRBJ2-4
d_gene: -
abundance: few
v_gene: TRBV5-4
CDR3aa: CASSLIFVFKNIQYF
CDR3nt: TGTGCCAGCAGCTTGATTTTCGTTTTTAAAAACATTCAGTACTTC

j_gene: TRBJ1-4
d_gene: TRBD1
abundance: many
v_gene: TRBV5-1
CDR3aa: CASSWGTGGVSEKLFF
CDR3nt: TGCGCCAGCAGCTGGGGGACAGGCGGGGTCAGCGAAAAACTGTTTTTT

j_gene: TRBJ1-1
d_gene: -
abundance: -
v_gene: TRBV12-5
CDR3aa: CASGPDTNTEAFF
CDR3nt: TGTGCTAGTGGTCCAGATACGAACACTGAAGCTTTCTTT

j_gene: TRBJ1-6
d_gene: -
abundance: -
v_gene: TRBV14
CDR3aa: CASSQDPWGNSPLHF
CDR3nt: TGTGCCAGCAGCCAAGACCCCTGGGGAAATTCACCCCTCCACTTT

j_gene: TRBJ2-1
d_gene: TRBD2
abundance: -
v_gene: TRBV24-1
CDR3aa: CATSDPEVASGRHNEQFF
CDR3nt: TGTGCCACCAGTGATCCCGAGGTGGCTAGCGGGAGACACAATGAGCAGTTCTTC

j_gene: TRBJ2-1
d_gene: TRBD2
abundance: many
v_gene: TRBV20-1
CDR3aa: CSASTGTKLDEQFF
CDR3nt: TGCAGTGCTTCCACCGGGACTAAACTGGATGAGCAGTTCTTC

j_gene: TRBJ2-1
d_gene: TRBD1
abundance: -
v_gene: TRBV11-2
CDR3aa: CASQLGDRGNEQFF
CDR3nt: TGTGCCAGCCAACTCGGGGACAGGGGGAATGAGCAGTTCTTC

j_gene: TRBJ1-4
d_gene: TRBD1
abundance: -
v_gene: TRBV20-1
CDR3aa: CSARGEGGNEKLFF
CDR3nt: TGCAGTGCTAGAGGTGAAGGGGGCAATGAAAAACTGTTTTTT

j_gene: TRBJ2-2
d_gene: -
abundance: many
v_gene: TRBV20-1
CDR3aa: CSAFFGELFF
CDR3nt: TGCAGTGCTTTCTTCGGGGAGCTGTTTTTT

j_gene: TRBJ1-1
d_gene: -
abundance: many
v_gene: TRBV5-1
CDR3aa: CASSWRGVGNTEAFF
CDR3nt: TGCGCCAGCAGCTGGAGGGGCGTCGGGAACACTGAAGCTTTCTTT

j_gene: TRBJ2-1
d_gene: TRBD1
abundance: many
v_gene: TRBV24-1
CDR3aa: CATSDSPLDRGTYNEQFF
CDR3nt: TGTGCCACCAGTGATTCTCCCCTGGACAGGGGGACCTACAATGAGCAGTTCTTC